The sequence of this TCR beta chain was determined in a study of neurological immune-mediated disorders. Per the germline V gene, CDR1 is KGHSH and CDR2 is LQKENI. There are 13 residues in the CDR3. V lost 6 bases, J lost 1 base, and 9 bases lay in between. This clonotype has a handful of counts. Its antigen remains unidentified. This sample's time point: technical triplicate 2. General study results and limits: HTLV-1-associated myelopathy displayed the greatest TCR clonal expansion, and multiple sclerosis exhibited the smallest, lower than that of healthy controls.

MiXCR was run by TCRdb on the 5' RACE reads, yielding one entry per CDR3 protein. The table lists about 59,000 distinct CDR3 sequences, approximately 25% of them singletons, with about 4.5% in the top ten. J is TRBJ1-1 and V is TRBV18, with TRBD1 as a possible D gene (6 bases). This sequence was found in a man in his 60s with HTLV-1-associated myelopathy (HAM/TSP). The sequencing sample was made of PBMCs. CDR3 sequence reads: CASSGTPNTEAFF. The CDR3 nucleotides are TGTGCCAGCTCTGGGACACCGAACACTGAAGCTTTCTTT.